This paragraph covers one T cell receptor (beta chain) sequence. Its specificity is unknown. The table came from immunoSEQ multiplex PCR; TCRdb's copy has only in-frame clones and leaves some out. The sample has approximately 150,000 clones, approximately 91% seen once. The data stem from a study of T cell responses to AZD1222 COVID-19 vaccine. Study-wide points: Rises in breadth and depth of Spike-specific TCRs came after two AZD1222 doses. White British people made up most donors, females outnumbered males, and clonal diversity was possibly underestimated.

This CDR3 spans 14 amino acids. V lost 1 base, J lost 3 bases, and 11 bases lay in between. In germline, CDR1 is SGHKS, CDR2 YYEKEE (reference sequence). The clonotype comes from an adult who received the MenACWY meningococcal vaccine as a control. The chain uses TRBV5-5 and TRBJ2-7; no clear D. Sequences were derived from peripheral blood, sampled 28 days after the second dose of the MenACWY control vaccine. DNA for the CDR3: TGTGCCAGCAGCTTGACAACAAAGAACTACGAGCAGTACTTC. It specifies CASSLTTKNYEQYF.